This T cell receptor beta chain was captured by sequencing in a study of OX40 agonist ivuxolimab in advanced cancers. Profiled with immunoSEQ multiplex PCR; TCRdb holds only in-frame clones, not every one. Altogether roughly 90,000 clones are present, roughly 89% being singletons, with the ten largest covering approximately 9.3%. This clone has more than one count but fewer than ten. The antigen is unknown. Whole-study results and caveats: Relatively little clonal expansion, among the lowest observed, appeared in partial responders at 0.1-3.0 mg/kg.

The receptor was isolated from an adult with an advanced solid tumor such as melanoma, head and neck, liver or kidney cancer. The material was CD4+ or CD8+ T cells sorted from blood, obtained in a trial of the OX40 agonist ivuxolimab.

The DNA of the CDR3 is TGTGCCAGTAGTCCAGGACTAGGGACAGATACGCAGTATTTT. Its protein product is CASSPGLGTDTQYF. The chain recombines TRBV19 with TRBJ2-3, with TRBD2 matching over 7 bases. CDR3 size: 14 residues. Germline values: CDR1 LNHDA, CDR2 SQIVND (reference sequence). V was pared by 5 bases and J by 3 bases, with 5 bases of the junction left unmatched.